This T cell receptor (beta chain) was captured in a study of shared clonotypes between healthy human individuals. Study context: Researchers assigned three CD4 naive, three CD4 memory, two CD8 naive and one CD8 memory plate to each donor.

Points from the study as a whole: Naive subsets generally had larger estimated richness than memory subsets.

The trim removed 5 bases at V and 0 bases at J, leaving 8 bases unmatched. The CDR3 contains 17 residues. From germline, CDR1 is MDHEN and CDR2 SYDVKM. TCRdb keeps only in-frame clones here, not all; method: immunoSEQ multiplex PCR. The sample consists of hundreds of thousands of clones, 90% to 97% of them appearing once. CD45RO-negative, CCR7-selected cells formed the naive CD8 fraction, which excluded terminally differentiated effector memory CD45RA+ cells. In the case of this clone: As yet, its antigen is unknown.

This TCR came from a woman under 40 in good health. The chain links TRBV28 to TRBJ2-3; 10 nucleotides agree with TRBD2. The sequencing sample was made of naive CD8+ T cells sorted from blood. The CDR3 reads CASSPLELAGSTDTQYF. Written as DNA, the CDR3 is TGTGCCAGCAGTCCGCTAGAACTAGCGGGAAGCACAGATACGCAGTATTTT.